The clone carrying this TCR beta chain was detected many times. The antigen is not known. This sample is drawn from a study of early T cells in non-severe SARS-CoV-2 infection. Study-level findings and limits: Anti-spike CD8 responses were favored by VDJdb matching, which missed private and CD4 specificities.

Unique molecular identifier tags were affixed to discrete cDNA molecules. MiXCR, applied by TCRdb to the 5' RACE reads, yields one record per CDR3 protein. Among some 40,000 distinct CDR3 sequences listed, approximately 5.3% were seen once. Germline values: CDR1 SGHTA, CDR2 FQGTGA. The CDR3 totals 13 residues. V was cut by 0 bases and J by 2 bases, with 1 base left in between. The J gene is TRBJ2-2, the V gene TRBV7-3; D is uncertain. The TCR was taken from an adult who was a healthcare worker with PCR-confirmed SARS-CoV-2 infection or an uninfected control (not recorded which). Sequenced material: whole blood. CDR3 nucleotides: TGTGCCAGCAGCTTAACAAACACCGGGGAGCTGTTTTTT. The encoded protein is CASSLTNTGELFF.